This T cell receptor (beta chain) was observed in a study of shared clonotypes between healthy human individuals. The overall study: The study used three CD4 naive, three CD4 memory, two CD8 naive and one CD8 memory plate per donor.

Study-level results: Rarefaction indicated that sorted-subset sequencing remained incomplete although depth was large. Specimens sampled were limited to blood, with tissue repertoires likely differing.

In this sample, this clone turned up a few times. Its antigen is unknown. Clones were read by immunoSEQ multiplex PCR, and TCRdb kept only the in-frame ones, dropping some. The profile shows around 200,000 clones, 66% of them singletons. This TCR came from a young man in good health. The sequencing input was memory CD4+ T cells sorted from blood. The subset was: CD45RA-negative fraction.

The CDR3 loop is CASSLTRVGYGYTF. CDR3 DNA sequence: TGTGCCAGCAGCCTTACTAGGGTAGGCTATGGCTACACCTTC. The chain carries TRBV5-6 and TRBJ1-2; D remains ambiguous. This CDR3 is built from 14 residues. From germline, CDR1 is SGHDT and CDR2 YYEEEE. V was trimmed by 4 bases and J by 4 bases, leaving 14 bases between them.